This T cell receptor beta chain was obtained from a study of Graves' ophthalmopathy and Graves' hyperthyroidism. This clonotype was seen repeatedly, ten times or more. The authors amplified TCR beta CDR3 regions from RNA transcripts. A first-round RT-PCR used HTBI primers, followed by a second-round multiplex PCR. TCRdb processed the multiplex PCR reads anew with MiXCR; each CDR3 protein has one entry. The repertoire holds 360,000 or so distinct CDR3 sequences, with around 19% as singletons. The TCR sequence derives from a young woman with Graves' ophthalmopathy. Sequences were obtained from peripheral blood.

CDR3 sequence (DNA): TGTGCCAGCAGTCTCGGGACCCCGGACGTCCTGACTTTC. Amino acid sequence: CASSLGTPDVLTF. The chain is built from TRBV6-1 and TRBJ2-6; either TRBD1 or TRBD2 may supply D (5 bases each). The CDR3 is 13 amino acids. From germline, CDR1 is MNHNS and CDR2 SASEGT. V lost 5 bases and J lost 11, with 13 bases in between.